This T cell receptor beta chain emerged from a study of T-cell reconstitution after alpha-beta-depleted transplantation in children. The CDR3 runs to 16 residues. Between the trimmed V and J ends, which lost 5 bases and 9 bases, there was a span of 20 bases. Study findings and constraints: Surviving thymic progenitors and recipient T cells were the source of high TCRbeta diversity at day 60 in some patients. At one year after transplant, newly produced T cells mostly accounted for T-cell counts and diversity. Reported findings indicate that, about two months after transplant, alpha-beta T cells came from several hundred expanded clones, which were derived from non-depleted graft cells.

To note about this clonotype: What it binds is not known.

Construction of the TCRbeta library involved unique molecular identifiers. TCRdb passed the PCR reads through MiXCR, listing each CDR3 protein once. Of about 510,000 distinct CDR3 sequences in the sample, about an eighth were seen once. This receptor was taken from a female patient aged 2-10 years who had a stem cell transplant for aplastic anemia, so the T cells may come from the graft donor. The gene calls are TRBV12-3 or TRBV12-4 and TRBJ1-6; TRBD1 is a possible D gene (6 bases). The source was PBMCs, mostly from graft donor cells, collected 180 days after TCRalphabeta/CD19-depleted stem cell transplant. CDR3 amino acids: CASSPGHSRGSSPLHF. DNA for the CDR3: TGTGCCAGCAGTCCGGGACACTCGAGAGGGAGTTCACCCCTCCACTTT.